Following are 19 T cell receptor beta chains from one sample sequenced in a study of identifying expanded T cells in peripheral blood. Using immunoSEQ multiplex PCR, the repertoire was profiled, and TCRdb retains in-frame clones only, with some absent. The table includes approximately 130,000 clones, more than 75% detected once. Sequencing was carried out using blood. The receptors shown here come from a person aged 18 to 75 in good health.

The chain is built from TRBV6-5 and TRBJ1-6; D gene ambiguous. The CDR3 consists of 14 residues. Germline CDR1 reads MNHEY; CDR2 reads SVGAGI. The ends were cut back, 0 bases at V and 5 bases at J, with 5 bases in the middle. The CDR3 DNA sequence: TGTGCCAGCAGTTACTCGACGGATAATTCACCCCTCCACTTT. This sequence encodes CASSYSTDNSPLHF.

This clone came up once. CDR3 sequence (DNA): TGTGCCAGCAGCTTCGAGGGGATCAACACAGATACGCAGTATTTT. It translates to CASSFEGINTDTQYF. The V gene is TRBV7-9, the J gene TRBJ2-3; perhaps D is TRBD1 or TRBD2 (5 bases each). The CDR3 totals 15 residues. Germline V gene sequence: CDR1 SEHNR, CDR2 FQNEAQ (reference sequence). The V end lost 3 bases, the J end lost 2 bases, and 12 bases lay between the germline ends.

The chain uses TRBV30 and TRBJ1-5; maybe TRBD1 (6 bases). The CDR3 is 13 residues long. In germline, CDR1 is GTSNPN, CDR2 SVGIG (reference sequence). Trimming took off 2 bases at V and 5 bases at J, with 10 bases between the two ends. The CDR3 is CAWSRDIYQPQHF. The CDR3 nucleotides read TGTGCCTGGAGTCGGGACATTTATCAGCCCCAGCATTTT.

V is TRBV5-1 and J is TRBJ2-1; 7 nucleotides line up with TRBD1. V dropped 0 bases and J dropped 8; count of bases not matched to a gene: 14. CDR3 size: 17 residues. Germline V lookup: CDR1 SGHRS, CDR2 YFSETQ. The CDR3 reads CASSLAIIVGGEDEQFF. CDR3 nucleotide sequence: TGCGCCAGCAGCTTGGCCATAATAGTAGGGGGCGAGGATGAGCAGTTCTTC.

This rearrangement joins TRBV6-1 to TRBJ1-2; the D is unclear. Germline V gives CDR1 MNHNS, CDR2 SASEGT. The V gene lost 5 bases and the J gene lost 4 bases, with 11 bases spanning the gap. The CDR3 length is 13 residues. The CDR3 bases are TGTGCCAGCAGTCCAAGTCCTCTCTATGGCTACACCTTC. Residues: CASSPSPLYGYTF.

The chain is built from TRBV7-2 and TRBJ1-1; D not certain. CDR1 and CDR2 from the germline V gene are SGHTA and FQGNSA. CDR3 size: 13 residues. With 2 bases removed from V and 0 bases from J, the gap between germline ends came to 4 bases. CDR3 residues: CASSLWMNTEAFF. DNA of the CDR3: TGTGCCAGCAGCTTATGGATGAACACTGAAGCTTTCTTT.

This sequence joins TRBV14 and TRBJ1-6, with D maybe TRBD1 (6 bases). CDR1 and CDR2 from the germline V gene are SGHDN and FVKESK. V was trimmed by 0 bases and J by 10 bases, leaving 16 bases between them. The CDR3 length is 16 residues. This CDR3 reads CASSQEGGSLRSPLHF. The CDR3, as DNA: TGTGCCAGCAGCCAAGAAGGGGGGAGTTTAAGGTCACCCCTCCACTTT.

The V gene is TRBV2, the J gene TRBJ1-5, with D hard to call. From germline, CDR1 is SNHLY and CDR2 FYNNEI. V dropped 7 bases and J dropped 7 bases, with 17 bases sitting between them. The CDR3 extends over 14 amino acids. The CDR3 spells CASTPGPLRQPQHF. CDR3 DNA: TGTGCCAGCACCCCCGGTCCGTTGAGGCAGCCCCAGCATTTT.

This rearrangement joins TRBV28 to TRBJ1-2; D remains unclear. Germline values: CDR1 MDHEN, CDR2 SYDVKM. Deletions cut 2 bases from V and 7 bases from J, with 5 bases between. The CDR3 totals 11 residues. CDR3 residues: CASSLNTGYTF. The CDR3, as DNA: TGTGCCAGCAGTTTAAACACTGGCTACACCTTC.

This chain joins TRBV28 and TRBJ1-2, with D possibly matching TRBD1 (6 bases). The CDR3 covers 13 residues. The V gene's germline CDR1 is MDHEN and CDR2 SYDVKM. Trimming removed 6 bases at V and 2 bases at J, with 10 bases between. CDR3 amino acids: CASSRGQNYGYTF. CDR3 coding DNA: TGTGCCAGCAGCCGAGGACAGAACTATGGCTACACCTTC.

The chain couples TRBV5-4 to TRBJ1-2, with 8 bases that match TRBD1. Germline V CDR1 and CDR2: SGHNT, YYREEE (reference sequence). The trim removed 1 base at V and 7 bases at J, leaving 12 bases unmatched. CDR3 size: 16 residues. The CDR3 protein is CASSLKETGGGSGYTF. In DNA form, the CDR3 reads TGTGCCAGCAGCTTGAAGGAAACAGGGGGAGGGTCTGGCTACACCTTC.

The gene calls are TRBV18 and TRBJ1-5; D remains unclear. Trimming left V 3 bases short and J 0 bases short, with 9 bases between. Germline-derived CDR1 and CDR2 are KGHSH and LQKENI. This CDR3 contains 15 residues. The chain's CDR3 is CASSPSGLSNQPQHF. The CDR3 DNA sequence: TGTGCCAGCTCACCTTCCGGGCTTAGCAATCAGCCCCAGCATTTT.

The chain recombines TRBV7-9 with TRBJ2-1; 9 bases are a match to TRBD1. V trimming: 5 bases; J trimming: 6 bases; junction bases outside the gene matches: 8. CDR3 length: 15 residues. The germline gives CDR1 SEHNR, CDR2 FQNEAQ (reference sequence). CDR3 sequence reads: CASSPGQGRVNEQFF. The CDR3 coding sequence is TGTGCCAGCAGCCCTGGACAGGGGAGGGTCAATGAGCAGTTCTTC.

This rearrangement joins TRBV5-1 to TRBJ2-7, with 8 bases matching TRBD1. The length of the CDR3 is 15 residues. Germline lookup yields CDR1 SGHRS and CDR2 YFSETQ. With 5 bases clipped from V and 5 bases from J, the junction kept 12 bases outside the gene matches. DNA for the CDR3: TGCGCCAGCAGGCGGGATTCGACAGGGGAGGACGAGCAGTACTTC. Encoded protein: CASRRDSTGEDEQYF.

This chain uses TRBV2 with TRBJ2-7; D unresolved. Germline CDR1 and CDR2: SNHLY and FYNNEI. Trimming pared 6 bases from V and 2 bases from J, leaving 14 bases between. CDR3 length equals 14 residues. CDR3 bases: TGTGCCAGCAGACCCCTGATAGGACCCTACGAGCAGTACTTC. Translated, it gives CASRPLIGPYEQYF. Drawing the rest from reference TRBV2 and TRBJ2-7, the complete variable domain is EPEVTQTPSHQVTQMGQEVILRCVPISNHLYFYWYRQILGQKVEFLVSFYNNEISEKSEIFDDQFSVERPDGSNFTLKIRSTKLEDSAMYFCASRPLIGPYEQYFGPGTRLTVT.

The chain carries TRBV18 and TRBJ1-1; no reliable D call. V dropped 8 bases and J dropped 1 base, with 11 bases sitting between them. The CDR3 is made up of 13 amino acids. Germline CDR1 reads KGHSH; CDR2 reads LQKENI. In DNA form, the CDR3 reads TGTGCCAGCCTGGAGCGGAGGAACACTGAAGCTTTCTTT. Its protein product is CASLERRNTEAFF.

The chain recombines TRBV7-2 with TRBJ2-2, with unresolved D. The germline V gene encodes CDR1 SGHTA and CDR2 FQGNSA. This CDR3 contains 15 residues. Trimming shortened V by 1 base and J by 1 base, and 7 bases separated the two germline ends. The CDR3 spells CASSLGSGNTGELFF. Written as DNA, the CDR3 is TGTGCCAGCAGCTTAGGAAGTGGGAACACCGGGGAGCTGTTTTTT.

The V and J genes are TRBV13 and TRBJ2-7, with a possible D match to TRBD1 (5 bases). This CDR3 comprises 14 residues. CDR1 PRHDT and CDR2 FYEKMQ come from the germline V gene (reference sequence). V shed 5 bases and J shed 4 bases, with 15 bases lying between them. The CDR3 nucleotides are TGTGCCAGCAGCCCGCCGGACAAAGGATACGAGCAGTACTTC. Protein sequence: CASSPPDKGYEQYF.

The count of this clone is one. This chain joins TRBV29-1 and TRBJ1-2; 7 nucleotides line up with TRBD1. V gave up 3 bases and J gave up 3 bases; unmatched junction bases: 7. CDR3 length: 14 residues. CDR1 is SQVTM, CDR2 ANQGSEA, per germline. CDR3 amino acids: CSVDRDRKDYGYTF. CDR3 bases: TGCAGCGTTGATCGGGACAGAAAGGACTATGGCTACACCTTC.